The present entry profiles one T cell receptor (beta chain) with its context. What it recognizes is unknown. The CDR3 has 14 residues. Germline CDR1 reads MNHNS; CDR2 reads SASEGT. Trimming removed 6 bases from V and 5 bases from J, with 17 bases in between. This record comes from a study of cytomegalovirus exposure and HLA in healthy donors. The wider study: Prior work identified around 110 million unique TCR beta sequences in 150 million to 200 million T cells.

The PCR was carried out with 60 Vbeta primers and 13 Jbeta primers. Generated by immunoSEQ multiplex PCR, the TCRdb table keeps only in-frame clones and is missing some. This table has 120,000 to 150,000 clones, 61% appearing once. The study, taken as a whole, reports: Overall, roughly 150 TCR beta chains were annotated as cytomegalovirus-associated. Prior analysis indicated that the majority of TCR beta V segments exhibited productivity approximately 87% or approximately 30% of the time. In a later analysis, TCR association rates varied by HLA locus: DRB1 most, HLA-C fewest.

This sequence joins TRBV6-1 and TRBJ2-7; D gene unclear. The sample was PBMCs. This sequence was found in a male donor in good health and CMV-seronegative. The CDR3 nucleotides read TGTGCCAGCAGCCCCTCTCTGACTTTCAACGAGCAGTACTTC. This codes for CASSPSLTFNEQYF.